The next 8 T cell receptor beta chains were all read from a single sample in a study of shared clonotypes between healthy human individuals. Sequenced by immunoSEQ multiplex PCR; TCRdb stores in-frame clones only, minus some. The sample lists approximately 2,300,000 clones, roughly 92% occurring once. Sequenced material: naive CD4+ T cells from PBMCs. The subset was: CD45RA+ positively selected. The receptors come from a man between 18 and 35 years old in good health. Some clones in this sample may be carry-over from other donors' samples.

CDR3 sequence reads: CASRGEGGTDTQYF. The CDR3 DNA sequence: TGCGCCTCAAGAGGGGAGGGCGGCACAGATACGCAGTATTTT. The V call is TRBV5-1, the J call TRBJ2-3, with TRBD2 identical over 7 bases. Germline lookup yields CDR1 SGHRS and CDR2 YFSETQ. CDR3 size: 14 residues. With V trimmed by 10 bases and J by 1 base, 9 bases remained unmatched. The variable domain in full, completed from reference TRBV5-1 and TRBJ2-3, reads KAGVTQTPRYLIKTRGQQVTLSCSPISGHRSVSWYQQTPGQGLQFLFEYFSETQRNKGNFPGRFSGRQFSNSRSEMNVSTLELGDSALYLCASRGEGGTDTQYFGPGTRLTVL.

The chain couples TRBV7-9 to TRBJ2-5; D may be TRBD2 (5 bases). There are 15 residues in the CDR3. Germline loops: CDR1 SEHNR, CDR2 FQNEAQ (reference sequence). The V end lost 0 bases, the J end lost 11 bases, and 19 bases lay between the germline ends. The CDR3 DNA follows: TGTGCCAGCAGCTTAGCCGGGAAGAGTACGTTAGAGCAGTACTTC. This sequence encodes CASSLAGKSTLEQYF.

This chain links TRBV5-6 with TRBJ1-2; possibly TRBD1 for D (6 bases). Germline CDR1 reads SGHDT; CDR2 reads YYEEEE. V was clipped by 1 base and J by 0 bases, with 13 bases between them. The CDR3 covers 16 residues. The CDR3 protein is CASSLRFGGPNYGYTF. The CDR3 DNA follows: TGTGCCAGCAGCTTGCGATTCGGGGGCCCTAACTATGGCTACACCTTC.

J is TRBJ2-2 and V is TRBV9; D remains unclear. The CDR3 covers 16 residues. Deletions cut 1 base from V and 0 bases from J, with 10 bases between. The V gene's germline CDR1 is SGDLS and CDR2 YYNGEE. CDR3 coding DNA: TGTGCCAGCAGCGTATATGGGATACCGAACACCGGGGAGCTGTTTTTT. This gives the protein CASSVYGIPNTGELFF.

This chain links TRBV19 with TRBJ2-4; no definite D call. The CDR3 has 15 residues. The V gene lost 0 bases and the J gene lost 0 bases, with 6 bases spanning the gap. Germline V lookup: CDR1 LNHDA, CDR2 SQIVND (reference sequence). The CDR3 here is CASSIEARAKNIQYF. As DNA, the CDR3 is TGTGCCAGTAGTATAGAAGCCAGAGCCAAAAACATTCAGTACTTC.

The chain employs TRBV7-2 and TRBJ1-2; no definite D call. Germline-derived CDR1 and CDR2 are SGHTA and FQGNSA. Trimming took 5 bases from V and 4 from J, leaving 11 bases between them. The CDR3 has 13 amino acids. This chain's CDR3 is CASSPDTLYGYTF. DNA for the CDR3: TGTGCCAGCAGCCCCGACACCCTCTATGGCTACACCTTC.

This clone was detected only once. Other DNA sequences in this sample translate to the same CDR3. V is TRBV9 and J is TRBJ2-3; unclear D gene. V lost 0 bases and J 3 bases, leaving 11 bases between the germline ends. Germline V gives CDR1 SGDLS, CDR2 YYNGEE. The CDR3 loop spans 15 amino acids. CDR3 DNA: TGTGCCAGCAGCGTAGGGGTGCTGCCAACAGATACGCAGTATTTT. This gives the protein CASSVGVLPTDTQYF.

On this clone: This sample also contains other DNA sequences that code for the same CDR3. V and J are TRBV9 and TRBJ1-1; D not certain. The CDR3 is 14 amino acids. V was clipped by 0 bases and J by 5 bases, with 11 bases between them. The germline gives CDR1 SGDLS, CDR2 YYNGEE. DNA for the CDR3: TGTGCCAGCAGCGTAGCTGGGGTAGAGACTGAAGCTTTCTTT. Translation gives CASSVAGVETEAFF.